The 14 T cell receptor beta chains below were found in one sample sequenced in a study of T cells in Graves' hyperthyroidism and ophthalmopathy. RNA transcripts were the template for amplifying TCR beta CDR3 regions. The TCR CDR3 was amplified in a first-round RT-PCR using the HTBI primer set. Each CDR3 protein is one row after TCRdb ran MiXCR on the multiplex PCR reads. The repertoire includes under 800,000 distinct CDR3 sequences, 12% to 15% of them detected once, and about 9.4% sits in the top ten. Sequencing was carried out using blood. The receptors derive from a woman aged 18 to 35 with Graves' hyperthyroidism.

This clonotype was detected ten times or more. This sequence joins TRBV18 and TRBJ2-7, with D possibly matching TRBD2 (5 bases). The V end lost 3 bases, the J end lost 6 bases, and 15 bases lay between the germline ends. The CDR3 extends over 14 amino acids. CDR1 KGHSH and CDR2 LQKENI come from the germline V gene. As DNA, the CDR3 is TGTGCCAGCTCACCGCCGGGAAGGTCACGCGAGCAGTACTTC. Protein: CASSPPGRSREQYF.

This clonotype came up a few times. The chain recombines TRBV6-5 with TRBJ1-6, with a weak D call TRBD1 (5 bases). The germline V gene encodes CDR1 MNHEY and CDR2 SVGAGI. Trimming took 2 bases from V and 9 from J, leaving 20 bases between them. The CDR3 totals 17 residues. CDR3 sequence: CASSYMKSRDAASPLHF. CDR3 sequence (DNA): TGTGCCAGCAGTTACATGAAGTCCCGGGACGCGGCTTCACCCCTCCACTTT.

This clonotype has at least ten counts. The chain carries TRBV11-2 and TRBJ1-1; D may be TRBD1 (5 bases). There are 16 residues in the CDR3. V was cut by 4 bases and J by 7 bases, with 22 bases left in between. Germline CDR1 and CDR2: SGHAT and FQNNGV. CDR3 sequence: CASSSQAGGVGGEAFF. The CDR3 region has the DNA TGTGCCAGCAGCTCACAGGCTGGGGGGGTTGGCGGTGAAGCTTTCTTT. Looking up the rest from reference TRBV11-2 and TRBJ1-1 gives the full variable domain: EAGVAQSPRYKIIEKRQSVAFWCNPISGHATLYWYQQILGQGPKLLIQFQNNGVVDDSQLPKDRFSAERLKGVDSTLKIQPAKLEDSAVYLCASSSQAGGVGGEAFFGQGTRLTVV.

In its sample, this clonotype was seen many times. The chain combines TRBV2 with TRBJ2-7; a possible D gene is TRBD2 (6 bases). CDR1 is SNHLY, CDR2 FYNNEI, per germline. The CDR3 loop spans 15 amino acids. V was cut by 6 bases and J by 0 bases, with 15 bases left in between. DNA of the CDR3: TGTGCCAGCAGGGAGGGGCTTGGGGCCTCCTACGAGCAGTACTTC. This translates into CASREGLGASYEQYF.

Points on this clonotype: A much more abundant neighbour one base away suggests this may be a read error. The chain combines TRBV10-3 with TRBJ1-1; D not resolved. Germline-derived CDR1 and CDR2 are ENHRY and SYGVKD. The CDR3 extends over 12 amino acids. This CDR3 reads CTIRTDYTEAFF. CDR3 sequence (DNA): TGTACCATCCGGACCGATTACACTGAAGCTTTCTTT.

The sample holds a few counts of this clonotype. The DNA for the CDR3 is TGCAGCGTTGCCTATAAACCGGGGAACACTGAAGCTTTCTTT. It codes for CSVAYKPGNTEAFF. This rearrangement joins TRBV29-1 to TRBJ1-1; D ambiguous. Germline CDR1 reads SQVTM; CDR2 reads ANQGSEA. The V gene lost 4 bases and the J gene lost 1 base, with 13 bases spanning the gap. The CDR3 spans 14 residues.

This rearrangement joins TRBV7-2 to TRBJ1-5; D gene uncertain. The V gene lost 3 bases and the J gene lost 6 bases, with 9 bases spanning the gap. CDR3 length: 13 residues. Germline loops: CDR1 SGHTA, CDR2 FQGNSA. CDR3 nucleotide sequence: TGTGCCAGCAGCTTTATGATTGGTCAGCCCCAGCATTTT. As protein: CASSFMIGQPQHF.

Ten or more counts support this clonotype. The gene calls are TRBV2 and TRBJ1-1; possible D gene TRBD1, 6 bases. Trimming removed 0 bases from V and 4 bases from J, with 6 bases in between. The CDR3 is made up of 13 amino acids. Germline values: CDR1 SNHLY, CDR2 FYNNEI. DNA for the CDR3: TGTGCCAGCAGTGAAGCCAGGGGCACTGAAGCTTTCTTT. Its translation is CASSEARGTEAFF.

This clonotype was picked up a small number of times. The CDR3 region has the DNA TGCAGTGCTACAGGGGGCGGTGAAGCTTTCTTT. The encoded protein is CSATGGGEAFF. This rearrangement joins TRBV20-1 to TRBJ1-1; TRBD1 agrees at 8 bases. Germline V lookup: CDR1 DFQATT, CDR2 SNEGSKA (reference sequence). Trimming cost V 4 bases and J 7 bases; bases outside gene matches: 2. This CDR3 has 11 amino acids.

In its sample, this clonotype was seen many times. This sequence joins TRBV6-1 and TRBJ2-1; TRBD2 agrees at 14 bases. The CDR3 is made up of 17 amino acids. The germline gives CDR1 MNHNS, CDR2 SASEGT. V shed 7 bases and J 7 bases; nucleotides not matched to a gene: 12. DNA for the CDR3: TGTGCCAGCACCCCCGGGACTAGCGGGGGCGGTCGGAATGAGCAGTTCTTC. Translating it yields CASTPGTSGGGRNEQFF.

V usage is TRBV19 and J usage is TRBJ2-1, with TRBD2 identical over 8 bases. The V segment lost 3 bases and the J segment 4 bases; nucleotides outside the gene matches: 5. The CDR3 is made up of 15 amino acids. Germline loops: CDR1 LNHDA, CDR2 SQIVND (reference sequence). CDR3: CASSIRASGYNEQFF. CDR3 in DNA: TGTGCCAGTAGTATTCGCGCTAGCGGGTACAATGAGCAGTTCTTC.

The chain uses TRBV19 and TRBJ2-7; tentative D call: TRBD1 (6 bases). Germline V gene lookup returns CDR1 LNHDA and CDR2 SQIVND (reference sequence). The V gene lost 4 bases and the J gene lost 7 bases, with 20 bases spanning the gap. The CDR3 contains 15 residues. The CDR3 protein is CASSRGQNLRGEQYF. CDR3 nucleotide sequence: TGTGCCAGTAGTAGAGGACAGAACCTACGAGGGGAGCAGTACTTC. The full variable domain, completed using reference TRBV19 and TRBJ2-7, is DGGITQSPKYLFRKEGQNVTLSCEQNLNHDAMYWYRQDPGQGLRLIYYSQIVNDFQKGDIAEGYSVSREKKESFPLTVTSAQKNPTAFYLCASSRGQNLRGEQYFGPGTRLTVT.

The chain links TRBV7-9 to TRBJ2-1, with no clear D. This CDR3 has 12 residues. Germline lookup yields CDR1 SEHNR and CDR2 FQNEAQ (reference sequence). Deletions cut 5 bases from V and 5 bases from J, with 7 bases between. CDR3 DNA: TGTGCCAGCAGCGGGTCCCACAATGAGCAGTTCTTC. Translated, it gives CASSGSHNEQFF.

The chain uses TRBV19 and TRBJ2-4; 7 nucleotides match TRBD2. V trimming: 10 bases; J trimming: 6 bases; junction bases outside the gene matches: 12. Germline V CDR1 and CDR2: LNHDA, SQIVND (reference sequence). This CDR3 has 14 amino acids. As DNA, the CDR3 is TGTGCCACGCGCCCGGGTGGCGGGAGAAACATTCAGTACTTC. Encoded protein: CATRPGGGRNIQYF.